These 3 T cell receptor beta chains share one sample of origin, sequenced in a study of cytomegalovirus exposure and HLA in healthy donors. Use of 60 Vbeta and 13 Jbeta primers characterized the PCR. The method was immunoSEQ multiplex PCR; TCRdb's version includes in-frame clones alone and lacks a portion of them. The sample holds 95,000 to 150,000 clones, around 78% seen once. Sequenced input: PBMCs. All receptors derive from a man in his forties in good health and CMV-seronegative.

The chain uses TRBV5-1 and TRBJ1-3, with D unresolved. This CDR3 region has 16 residues. Germline values: CDR1 SGHRS, CDR2 YFSETQ. V gave up 1 base and J gave up 0 bases, with 11 bases separating them. CDR3 in DNA: TGCGCCAGCAGCTTGCAACACATATCCTCTGGAAACACCATATATTTT. Protein product: CASSLQHISSGNTIYF.

The chain has TRBV7-2 and TRBJ2-1, with D perhaps TRBD2 (7 bases). V dropped 5 bases and J dropped 2 bases, with 13 bases sitting between them. The V gene's germline CDR1 is SGHTA and CDR2 FQGNSA. There are 15 residues in the CDR3. The CDR3, as DNA: TGTGCCAGCAGCCACGGGGGGCCTACCTACAATGAGCAGTTCTTC. Protein: CASSHGGPTYNEQFF.

The V gene is TRBV9, the J gene TRBJ1-4; 7 nucleotides match TRBD1. CDR1 and CDR2 from the germline V gene are SGDLS and YYNGEE. The CDR3 has 13 amino acids. Losses at the gene ends were 2 bases for V and 8 bases for J; bases not matched to a gene: 3. The DNA for the CDR3 is TGTGCCAGCAGCGTCGGCAGGGGGGAAAAACTGTTTTTT. It is translated as CASSVGRGEKLFF.